The subject of this entry is one T cell receptor (beta chain). The antigen it recognizes is unknown. No per-base quality is available; no much larger clone lies one base away. The cysteine opens and the phenylalanine closes a CDR3 of 15 amino acids. Solely the CDR3 DNA is kept, with 45 bases framed from the first base. The germline V gene yields MDHEN for CDR1 and SYDVKM for CDR2. A distance of 12 bases separates the germline ends of V and J, which lose 1 base and 4 bases respectively. Receptors were amplified or captured by the immunoSEQ multiplex PCR assay. Rearranged TCR beta chain products were amplified from the genomic DNA of sorted T-cell subsets and were then sequenced. The original pipeline was this. Repertoire diversity of productive TCR beta rearrangements was quantified using Shannon entropy and Simpson indices. To gauge clonal expansion, the frequencies of the 100 most abundant productive TCR beta clonotypes among total reads were added together. A self-reactivity index based on amino acid usage at CDR3beta positions 6 and 7 was applied to the TRB repertoires. Two-way ANOVA was applied to the repertoire analyses, whereas Student t or Mann-Whitney tests were applied to the flow cytometric analyses. Drawn from immuneACCESS, this table holds only the in-frame rearrangements with V and J called that TCRdb kept. Clones are partly lost; checked studies trace under half to an unresolved V gene and leave the rest unexplained. D and trimming were read from the DNA, whereas the V and J calls and clone size are those reported in that table. The sample records approximately 35,000 clones, about three quarters of which are singletons. Under 4.5% of the sample rests with the top ten.

These data belong to a study of regulatory and conventional T cells in RAG deficiency (dated by TCRdb to 2015 to 2018). In terms of the full investigation: High-throughput TCR beta sequencing was used to compare the repertoire diversity and composition of Treg, conventional CD4+ and CD8+ T cells between RAG-deficient patients and healthy controls. Results the study describes overall, beyond this receptor: Markedly lower Shannon entropy and higher Simpson indices were observed in RAG-deficient patients than in control T-cell subpopulations. Rather than being bona fide Treg cells, the sorted CD25-high CD127-low cells in Omenn syndrome patients may represent peripherally activated cells. Compared with controls, Omenn syndrome and CID/AS patients had approximately 97-fold fewer unique TCR beta sequences in Treg cells, but only about 9.8-fold fewer in the other subsets. Shorter CDR3 lengths were found in all patient T-cell subsets, and >80% Treg-Tconv repertoire overlap at nucleotide and amino acid level was observed in Omenn syndrome patients. For some subjects, some analyses of T-cell subsets were not performed.

Conventional CD4+ T cells were purified from blood as CD25-low CD127-high cells before genomic DNA extraction. Fewer than ten healthy control donors were used as the comparison group for repertoire analyses. The same data also went into a second study, on regulatory T cells. The second source states: In the multiplex PCR, 52 forward TRBV primers and 13 reverse TRBJ primers were used, and assay-based and computational corrections were applied for amplification bias. Patient repertoires showed restricted unique TRB V-J pairs and skewed V and J gene usage, most marked in regulatory T cells. The study compared T-cell receptor beta repertoires of sorted regulatory, conventional CD4+ and CD8+ T cells between CD3G-deficient patients and healthy controls. Ficoll density separation was used to isolate peripheral blood mononuclear cells. Within the immunoSEQ assay, multiplex PCR amplified rearranged TRB loci from genomic DNA. TRB amplicons were sequenced on an Illumina HiSeq platform. Custom algorithms error-filtered the raw sequences and aligned the raw sequences to reference gene sequences, after which the immunoSEQ online tools were used for analysis. Productive and nonproductive TRB rearrangement frequencies were evaluated among both unique and total sequences. Prism software was used to run t tests, Mann-Whitney tests or two-way ANOVA for comparisons between groups.

Recombination linked TRBV28 to TRBJ2-3; the D gene identity is not certain. This clonotype was obtained from a human donor in good health. The sequencing input was CD4+ effector T cells sorted from blood. The DNA sequence is given as TGTGCCAGCAGTTTATATTTCAGAAAGGCAGATACGCAGTATTTT. Its coded protein is CASSLYFRKADTQYF.